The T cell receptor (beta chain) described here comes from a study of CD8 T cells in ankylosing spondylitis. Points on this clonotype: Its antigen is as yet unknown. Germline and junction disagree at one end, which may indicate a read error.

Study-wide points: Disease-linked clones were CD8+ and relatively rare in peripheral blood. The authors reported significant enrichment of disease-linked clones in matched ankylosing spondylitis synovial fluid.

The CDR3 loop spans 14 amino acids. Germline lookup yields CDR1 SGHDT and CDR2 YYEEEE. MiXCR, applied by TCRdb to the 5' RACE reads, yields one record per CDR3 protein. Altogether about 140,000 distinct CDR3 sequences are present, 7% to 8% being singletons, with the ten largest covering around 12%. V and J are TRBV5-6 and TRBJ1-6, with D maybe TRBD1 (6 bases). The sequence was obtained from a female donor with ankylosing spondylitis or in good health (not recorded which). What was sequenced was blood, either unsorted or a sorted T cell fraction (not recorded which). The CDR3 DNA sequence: TGTGCCAGGGGCCCCGCAGGGGTTAATTCACCCCCCCACTTT. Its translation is CARGPAGVNSPPHF.